The next 30 T cell receptor beta chains were all read from a single sample in a study of shared T cell receptors in the human thymus. The method was immunoSEQ multiplex PCR; TCRdb's version includes in-frame clones alone and lacks a portion of them. Of 700,000 or so clones listed, approximately 85% were seen once; the top ten hold roughly 0.01%. These data were also filed under a second study, of human thymus T cells.

The sequenced material came from thymocytes. The source of these receptors is a girl under two years old with a congenital heart defect.

This rearrangement joins TRBV18 to TRBJ1-6; D unresolved. With 4 bases removed from V and 0 bases from J, the gap between germline ends came to 10 bases. This CDR3 comprises 16 residues. CDR1 KGHSH and CDR2 LQKENI come from the germline V gene. CDR3 nucleotides: TGTGCCAGCTCACTTAATGAGAGCTCCTATAATTCACCCCTCCACTTT. It yields the protein CASSLNESSYNSPLHF.

The chain employs TRBV6-6 and TRBJ1-5; D is perhaps TRBD1 (6 bases). This CDR3 comprises 16 residues. CDR1 is MNHNY, CDR2 SVGAGI, per germline (reference sequence). Trimming shortened V by 7 bases and J by 0 bases, and 16 bases separated the two germline ends. CDR3 bases: TGTGCCAGCAAGGGCAGGGGAGAGGCTAGCAATCAGCCCCAGCATTTT. It specifies CASKGRGEASNQPQHF.

This clone was seen only a few times. The J gene is TRBJ2-6, the V gene TRBV4-1, with no clear D. The ends were cut back, 0 bases at V and 0 bases at J, with 12 bases in the middle. The CDR3 extends over 18 amino acids. Germline V gene sequence: CDR1 MGHRA, CDR2 YSYEKL. DNA of the CDR3: TGCGCCAGCAGCCAAGAGGGCAGCAACCTCTCTGGGGCCAACGTCCTGACTTTC. It translates to CASSQEGSNLSGANVLTF.

CDR3 DNA sequence: TGTGCCAGCAGCCAAGATCAATGGCCGGGACAGGGATACGAGCAGTACTTC. Translation: CASSQDQWPGQGYEQYF. This chain links TRBV4-2 with TRBJ2-7; TRBD1 aligns across 9 bases. V was pared by 0 bases and J by 4 bases, with 10 bases of the junction left unmatched. The CDR3 sequence is 17 residues long. The germline V gene encodes CDR1 LGHNA and CDR2 YNFKEQ.

The chain carries TRBV9 and TRBJ2-5, with TRBD1 matching 12 bases. Losses at the gene ends were 1 base for V and 5 bases for J; bases not matched to a gene: 15. This CDR3 region has 19 residues. The germline gives CDR1 SGDLS, CDR2 YYNGEE. The CDR3 loop is CASSVSEFAGQGAGETQYF. CDR3 nucleotides: TGTGCCAGCAGCGTAAGTGAGTTCGCGGGACAGGGGGCGGGGGAGACCCAGTACTTC.

V and J are TRBV14 and TRBJ1-6; TRBD1 matches at 8 bases. With 0 bases clipped from V and 1 base from J, the junction kept 5 bases outside the gene matches. Germline V gene data show CDR1 as SGHDN and CDR2 as FVKESK. CDR3 length equals 18 residues. CDR3 sequence: CASSQDGQGGSYNSPLHF. The CDR3 DNA reads TGTGCCAGCAGCCAAGACGGACAGGGAGGGTCCTATAATTCACCCCTCCACTTT. The complete variable domain, with remaining parts taken from reference TRBV14 and TRBJ1-6, reads EAGVTQFPSHSVIEKGQTVTLRCDPISGHDNLYWYRRVMGKEIKFLLHFVKESKQDESGMPNNRFLAERTGGTYSTLKVQPAELEDSGVYFCASSQDGQGGSYNSPLHFGNGTRLTVT.

This chain links TRBV25-1 with TRBJ1-2; D call uncertain. CDR1 and CDR2 from the germline V gene are MGHDK and SYGVNS. V lost 0 bases to trimming and J lost 5 bases, with 7 bases between them. The CDR3 totals 13 residues. The CDR3 is CASSEYNAYGYTF. For the CDR3, the DNA is TGTGCCAGCAGTGAATATAACGCGTATGGCTACACCTTC.

This rearrangement joins TRBV19 to TRBJ1-2, with TRBD1 matching 7 bases. Germline CDR1 and CDR2: LNHDA and SQIVND (reference sequence). This CDR3 region has 17 residues. V shed 3 bases, J shed 0 bases, and the junction held 10 bases outside the gene matches. The CDR3 region has the DNA TGTGCCAGTAGTATCCTGAGGGACAGAGCTCCTAACTATGGCTACACCTTC. Its translation is CASSILRDRAPNYGYTF.

The chain combines TRBV5-6 with TRBJ1-2; no clear D. Trimming took 4 bases from V and 2 from J, leaving 9 bases between them. Germline V gene lookup returns CDR1 SGHDT and CDR2 YYEEEE. The CDR3 loop spans 13 amino acids. CDR3 sequence reads: CASSLRTNYGYTF. The CDR3 coding sequence is TGTGCCAGCAGCCTGAGAACGAACTATGGCTACACCTTC.

J is TRBJ1-4 and V is TRBV19, with D perhaps TRBD1 (5 bases). The CDR3 consists of 16 residues. Trimming took 3 bases from V and 8 from J, leaving 19 bases between them. Germline V gene lookup returns CDR1 LNHDA and CDR2 SQIVND (reference sequence). Written as DNA, the CDR3 is TGTGCCAGTAGTATCGCCTTGACTGGGGCCATGGAAAAACTGTTTTTT. This sequence encodes CASSIALTGAMEKLFF.

This clone appeared once. The chain carries TRBV2 and TRBJ2-2, with D uncertain. This CDR3 spans 19 amino acids. From germline, CDR1 is SNHLY and CDR2 FYNNEI. The V gene lost 2 bases and the J gene lost 1 base, with 20 bases spanning the gap. The CDR3 nucleotides read TGTGCCAGCAGTGAATCGAGTTCCCCGGCCAGGTTGAACACCGGGGAGCTGTTTTTT. It encodes CASSESSSPARLNTGELFF.

The chain links TRBV6-5 to TRBJ2-1; D unresolved. Per germline, CDR1 MNHEY and CDR2 SVGAGI. V was trimmed by 0 bases and J by 6 bases, leaving 6 bases between them. This CDR3 has 13 residues. In DNA form, the CDR3 reads TGTGCCAGCAGTTACTCTTTCGGCAATGAGCAGTTCTTC. This translates into CASSYSFGNEQFF.

The V call is TRBV29-1, the J call TRBJ2-5, with 8 bases lining up with TRBD2. CDR3 length equals 15 residues. The ends lost 4 bases at V and 4 bases at J; junction bases unmatched: 11. Germline V gives CDR1 SQVTM, CDR2 ANQGSEA. CDR3 DNA: TGCAGCGTTGGGCCGGGAGCGGGGGTTAGAGAGACCCAGTACTTC. This codes for CSVGPGAGVRETQYF.

This chain links TRBV7-9 with TRBJ1-5; 10 positions match TRBD1. Unmatched junction bases numbered 7, after V lost 5 bases and J lost 6 bases. The germline V gene encodes CDR1 SEHNR and CDR2 FQNEAQ (reference sequence). The CDR3 contains 15 residues. In nucleotides, the CDR3 is TGTGCCAGCAGCCCGGGACAGGGGATGATTCAGCCCCAGCATTTT. Encoded protein: CASSPGQGMIQPQHF.

The V call is TRBV19, the J call TRBJ1-5; 8 bases line up with TRBD1. Looked up from germline, CDR1 is LNHDA and CDR2 is SQIVND (reference sequence). V trimming: 5 bases; J trimming: 4 bases; junction bases outside the gene matches: 4. The CDR3 totals 14 residues. The CDR3 reads CASSAGQGNQPQHF. Written as DNA, the CDR3 is TGTGCCAGTAGTGCAGGACAGGGAAATCAGCCCCAGCATTTT.

The chain joins TRBV11-2 to TRBJ1-3; D unclear. The CDR3 runs to 18 residues. V dropped 5 bases and J dropped 0 bases, with 20 bases sitting between them. Per the germline V gene, CDR1 is SGHAT and CDR2 is FQNNGV. Written as DNA, the CDR3 is TGTGCCAGCAGCAAAACCAGGAGGAAAGGTAGCTCTGGAAACACCATATATTTT. Amino acid sequence: CASSKTRRKGSSGNTIYF.

This chain links TRBV5-8 with TRBJ1-3; possibly TRBD1 for D (6 bases). V was cut by 5 bases and J by 1 base, with 16 bases left in between. CDR3 length equals 16 residues. Germline-derived CDR1 and CDR2 are SGHTS and YDEGEE. This chain's CDR3 is CASRHRGGVSGNTIYF. The CDR3 DNA follows: TGTGCCAGCAGACATCGAGGGGGGGTGTCTGGAAACACCATATATTTT.

V is TRBV6-1 and J is TRBJ1-4, with a possible D match to TRBD1 (5 bases). This CDR3 is built from 14 residues. V was shortened by 8 bases and J by 8 bases, with 18 bases between the two germline ends. The germline V gene has CDR1 MNHNS and CDR2 SASEGT. The CDR3 reads CASRLGRAVEKLFF. DNA for the CDR3: TGTGCCAGCCGCCTCGGCAGGGCTGTGGAAAAACTGTTTTTT.

The chain joins TRBV4-1 to TRBJ1-5; tentatively, D is TRBD1 (6 bases). The germline V gene encodes CDR1 MGHRA and CDR2 YSYEKL. Trimming left V 1 base short and J 3 bases short, with 13 bases between. The CDR3 totals 16 residues. The DNA for the CDR3 is TGCGCCAGCAGCCAAGGGCAAGGACAGTTCAATCAGCCCCAGCATTTT. Its translation: CASSQGQGQFNQPQHF.

This chain uses TRBV7-9 with TRBJ2-5; 9 bases match TRBD2. After removal of 0 bases from V and 2 bases from J, the junction contained 7 bases not matched to a gene. The CDR3 runs 17 residues. CDR1 and CDR2 from the germline V gene are SEHNR and FQNEAQ (reference sequence). CDR3 region: CASSLALRLAGQETQYF. CDR3 in DNA: TGTGCCAGCAGCTTAGCGCTCAGGCTAGCGGGGCAAGAGACCCAGTACTTC.

The genes are TRBV4-1 and TRBJ1-4; possible D gene TRBD1, 6 bases. The V gene's germline CDR1 is MGHRA and CDR2 YSYEKL. CDR3 length equals 15 residues. The germline V and J ends were trimmed by 0 bases and 8 bases, with 13 bases remaining between them. The CDR3 loop is CASSQEQGVREKLFF. Here the CDR3 DNA reads TGCGCCAGCAGCCAAGAACAGGGTGTTCGCGAAAAACTGTTTTTT.

J is TRBJ2-5 and V is TRBV16, with 9 bases fitting TRBD2. Germline V gene lookup returns CDR1 KGHSY and CDR2 FQNENV. The CDR3 runs to 14 residues. V was pared by 1 base and J by 4 bases, with 1 base of the junction left unmatched. The CDR3 loop reads CASSQLTSGETQYF. CDR3 sequence (DNA): TGTGCCAGCAGCCAATTGACTAGCGGAGAGACCCAGTACTTC. Looking up the rest from reference TRBV16 and TRBJ2-5 gives the full variable domain: GEEVAQTPKHLVRGEGQKAKLYCAPIKGHSYVFWYQQVLKNEFKFLISFQNENVFDETGMPKERFSAKCLPNSPCSLEIQATKLEDSAVYFCASSQLTSGETQYFGPGTRLLVL.

V gene TRBV2 combines with J gene TRBJ1-1, with a possible D match to TRBD1 (5 bases). The CDR3 runs to 16 residues. Germline CDR1 is SNHLY and CDR2 is FYNNEI. Trimming shortened V by 6 bases and J by 0 bases, and 17 bases separated the two germline ends. This CDR3 is CASRRDLFSMNTEAFF. In DNA form, the CDR3 reads TGTGCCAGCAGGCGGGACTTATTTAGCATGAACACTGAAGCTTTCTTT.

The genes are TRBV7-4 and TRBJ2-7; TRBD1 matches 9 bases. The length of the CDR3 is 15 residues. Germline V lookup: CDR1 SGHVT, CDR2 SQSDAQ. V shed 4 bases, J shed 2 bases, and the junction held 6 bases outside the gene matches. This CDR3 is CASSSPRDRAYEQYF. The CDR3 nucleotides read TGTGCCAGCAGCTCGCCCCGGGACAGGGCCTACGAGCAGTACTTC.

This clone has only one observation. The genes are TRBV7-2 and TRBJ1-2, with 11 nucleotides matching TRBD1. J was trimmed by 2 bases and V by 3 bases; bases with no gene match: 5. From germline, CDR1 is SGHTA and CDR2 FQGNSA. This CDR3 comprises 16 residues. The chain's CDR3 is CASSFRDRGNNYGYTF. CDR3 in DNA: TGTGCCAGCAGCTTTAGGGACAGGGGGAACAACTATGGCTACACCTTC.

The chain couples TRBV14 to TRBJ1-1; D is uncertain. CDR1 SGHDN and CDR2 FVKESK come from the germline V gene. The CDR3 contains 13 residues. Trimming left V 0 bases short and J 1 base short, with 3 bases between. In nucleotides, the CDR3 is TGTGCCAGCAGCCAAGACGGGAACACTGAAGCTTTCTTT. It encodes CASSQDGNTEAFF. Based on the CDR3 plus reference TRBV14 and TRBJ1-1, the full variable domain is EAGVTQFPSHSVIEKGQTVTLRCDPISGHDNLYWYRRVMGKEIKFLLHFVKESKQDESGMPNNRFLAERTGGTYSTLKVQPAELEDSGVYFCASSQDGNTEAFFGQGTRLTVV.

V and J are TRBV14 and TRBJ1-1; D is perhaps TRBD1 (6 bases). CDR1 and CDR2 from the germline V gene are SGHDN and FVKESK. Trimming left V 0 bases short and J 1 base short, with 15 bases between. The CDR3 loop spans 17 amino acids. The CDR3 sequence: CASSQDGPGATNTEAFF. The CDR3 DNA follows: TGTGCCAGCAGCCAAGATGGCCCAGGGGCAACGAACACTGAAGCTTTCTTT.

This sequence joins TRBV28 and TRBJ2-2; 9 nucleotides agree with TRBD1. Germline CDR1 is MDHEN and CDR2 is SYDVKM. V shed 7 bases and J 3 bases; nucleotides not matched to a gene: 3. This CDR3 comprises 14 residues. The CDR3 loop reads CASKDRGDTGELFF. In DNA, the CDR3 is TGTGCCAGCAAAGACAGGGGGGACACCGGGGAGCTGTTTTTT.

The rearrangement uses TRBV29-1 and TRBJ2-3; TRBD2 matches at 10 bases. The CDR3 is 14 residues long. Per germline, CDR1 SQVTM and CDR2 ANQGSEA. The trim removed 6 bases at V and 2 bases at J, leaving 5 bases unmatched. Written as DNA, the CDR3 is TGCAGCGTCGACACTAGCGGGGTCACAGATACGCAGTATTTT. Its translation is CSVDTSGVTDTQYF.

The chain recombines TRBV7-2 with TRBJ1-5; D unresolved. Germline values: CDR1 SGHTA, CDR2 FQGNSA. Trimming removed 2 bases at V and 2 bases at J, with 7 bases between. This CDR3 is 14 amino acids long. The CDR3 sequence: CASSLIPGNQPQHF. The DNA for the CDR3 is TGTGCCAGCAGCTTAATACCGGGCAATCAGCCCCAGCATTTT.